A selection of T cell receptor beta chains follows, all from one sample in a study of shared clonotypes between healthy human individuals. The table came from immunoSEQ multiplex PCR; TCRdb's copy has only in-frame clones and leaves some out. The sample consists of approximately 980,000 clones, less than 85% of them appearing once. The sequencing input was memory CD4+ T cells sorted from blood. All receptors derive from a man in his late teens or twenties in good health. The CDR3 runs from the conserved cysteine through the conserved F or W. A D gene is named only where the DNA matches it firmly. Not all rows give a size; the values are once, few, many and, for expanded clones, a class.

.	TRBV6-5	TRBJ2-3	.	CASSRDTDTQYF	TGTGCCAGCAGTCGAGACACAGATACGCAGTATTTT
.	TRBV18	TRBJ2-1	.	CASSLRAYSGLSSYNEQFF	TGTGCCAGCTCACTAAGGGCCTATAGCGGTTTGAGCTCCTACAATGAGCAGTTCTTC
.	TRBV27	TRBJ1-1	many	CASRRGNVGNTEAFF	TGTGCCAGCAGGCGGGGAAACGTGGGAAACACTGAAGCTTTCTTT
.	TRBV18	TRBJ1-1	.	CASSTGHGNTEAFF	TGTGCCAGCTCAACGGGACATGGAAACACTGAAGCTTTCTTT
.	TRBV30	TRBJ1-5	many	CAWSNSNQPQHF	TGTGCCTGGAGTAATAGCAATCAGCCCCAGCATTTT
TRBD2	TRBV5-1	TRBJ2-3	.	CASTRTSGEKDTQYF	TGCGCCAGCACAAGGACTAGCGGGGAAAAAGATACGCAGTATTTT
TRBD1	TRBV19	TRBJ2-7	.	CASTAGQGPTYEQYF	TGTGCCAGTACCGCGGGACAGGGCCCAACCTACGAGCAGTACTTC
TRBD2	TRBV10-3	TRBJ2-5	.	CAIRAGGGQETQYF	TGTGCCATCAGAGCGGGAGGAGGCCAGGAGACCCAGTACTTC
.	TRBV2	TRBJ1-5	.	CASSEGGRLQPQHF	TGTGCCAGCAGTGAGGGGGGCCGCCTACAGCCCCAGCATTTT
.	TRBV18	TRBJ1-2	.	CASSPPVGNSDYGYTF	TGTGCCAGCTCACCACCCGTGGGGAACAGTGACTATGGCTACACCTTC
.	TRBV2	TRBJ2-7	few	CASSADRALVEQYF	TGTGCCAGCAGTGCGGACAGAGCATTAGTCGAGCAGTACTTC
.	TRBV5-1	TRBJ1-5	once	CASSLDGGLYQPQHF	TGCGCCAGCAGCTTGGATGGGGGGCTATATCAGCCCCAGCATTTT
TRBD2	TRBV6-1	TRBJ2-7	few	CASRTSVFTFYEQYF	TGTGCCAGCAGAACTAGCGTCTTCACTTTCTACGAGCAGTACTTC
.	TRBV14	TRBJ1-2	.	CASSALAGGNDYGYTF	TGTGCCAGCAGCGCCTTGGCCGGGGGGAACGACTATGGCTACACCTTC
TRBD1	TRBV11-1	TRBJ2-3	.	CASSHGTWDSNTDTQYF	TGTGCCAGCAGCCATGGGACATGGGACAGTAACACAGATACGCAGTATTTT
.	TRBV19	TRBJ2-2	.	CASSKQYGELFF	TGTGCCAGTAGTAAACAATACGGGGAGCTGTTTTTT
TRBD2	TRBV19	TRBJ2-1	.	CASSSGLAGTYNEQFF	TGTGCCAGTAGTTCGGGACTAGCGGGTACCTACAATGAGCAGTTCTTC
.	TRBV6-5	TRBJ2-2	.	CASSRTNTGELFF	TGTGCCAGCAGTCGAACGAACACCGGGGAGCTGTTTTTT
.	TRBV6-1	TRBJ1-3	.	CASSDGGSGNTIYF	TGTGCCAGCAGTGATGGGGGCTCTGGAAACACCATATATTTT
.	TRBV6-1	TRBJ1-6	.	CASSADREIYNSPLHF	TGTGCCAGCAGTGCGGATCGGGAGATTTATAATTCACCCCTCCACTTT
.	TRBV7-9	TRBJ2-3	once	CASSLSDTQYF	TGTGCCAGCAGCTTAAGTGATACGCAGTATTTT
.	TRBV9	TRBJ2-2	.	CASSAGTGELFF	TGTGCCAGCAGCGCCGGTACCGGGGAGCTGTTTTTT
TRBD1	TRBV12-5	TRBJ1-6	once	CASGLVLDRATSSYNSPLHF	TGTGCTAGTGGTTTGGTACTGGACAGGGCTACTAGCTCCTATAATTCACCCCTCCACTTT
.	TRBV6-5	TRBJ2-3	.	CASSYGRDTQYF	TGTGCCAGCAGTTACGGAAGGGATACGCAGTATTTT
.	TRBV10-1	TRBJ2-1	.	CASSAGTGPYNEQFF	TGCGCCAGCAGCGCCGGGACTGGGCCTTACAATGAGCAGTTCTTC
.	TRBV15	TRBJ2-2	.	CATRGGNTGELFF	TGTGCCACCAGGGGAGGGAACACCGGGGAGCTGTTTTTT
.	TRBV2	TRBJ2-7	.	CASSQGLGPYEQYF	TGTGCCAGTAGCCAGGGTTTAGGGCCCTACGAGCAGTACTTC
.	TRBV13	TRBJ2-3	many	CASSYPTSTDTQYF	TGTGCCAGCAGTTATCCAACTAGCACAGATACGCAGTATTTT
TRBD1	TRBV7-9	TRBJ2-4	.	CASSGAGQGFTKNIQYF	TGTGCCAGCAGCGGGGCGGGACAGGGCTTTACCAAAAACATTCAGTACTTC
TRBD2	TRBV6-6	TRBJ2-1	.	CASTRTSGRSYNEQFF	TGTGCCAGCACTAGGACTAGCGGGCGTTCCTACAATGAGCAGTTCTTC
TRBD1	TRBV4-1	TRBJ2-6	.	CASSQEGQGAGGANVLTF	TGCGCCAGCAGCCAAGAGGGACAGGGGGCAGGTGGGGCCAACGTCCTGACTTTC
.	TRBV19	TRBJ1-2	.	CASSIETSPNYGYTF	TGTGCCAGTAGTATAGAAACAAGCCCTAACTATGGCTACACCTTC
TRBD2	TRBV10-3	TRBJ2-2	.	CATDIGGGASGELFF	TGTGCCACGGACATTGGCGGGGGGGCCTCCGGGGAGCTGTTTTTT
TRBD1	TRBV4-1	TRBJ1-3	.	CASSQSTGAVGNTIYF	TGCGCCAGCAGCCAATCTACAGGGGCCGTTGGAAACACCATATATTTT
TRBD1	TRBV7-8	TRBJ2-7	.	CASSADRGSEQYF	TGTGCCAGCAGCGCCGACAGGGGAAGCGAGCAGTACTTC
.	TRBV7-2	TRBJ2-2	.	CASSLGPGLMGTGELFF	TGTGCCAGCAGCTTAGGGCCGGGCCTTATGGGCACCGGGGAGCTGTTTTTT
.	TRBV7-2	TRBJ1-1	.	CASSLGTSNTEAFF	TGTGCCAGCAGCTTAGGCACATCGAACACTGAAGCTTTCTTT
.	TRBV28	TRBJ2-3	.	CASSLPPTQYF	TGTGCCAGCAGTTTACCTCCTACGCAGTATTTT
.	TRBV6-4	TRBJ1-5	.	CASSDRRGNQPQHF	TGTGCCAGCAGTGACCGCAGGGGCAATCAGCCCCAGCATTTT
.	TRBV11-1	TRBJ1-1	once	CASSLPLQGSTEAFF	TGTGCCAGCAGCTTACCGTTACAGGGAAGCACTGAAGCTTTCTTT
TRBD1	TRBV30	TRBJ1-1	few	CADDRGQGEAFF	TGTGCCGACGACAGGGGGCAGGGTGAAGCTTTCTTT
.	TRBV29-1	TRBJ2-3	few	CSVGGNSGTDTQYF	TGCAGCGTAGGGGGGAACTCTGGCACAGATACGCAGTATTTT
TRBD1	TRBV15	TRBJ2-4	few	CATSRDQGADKNIQYF	TGTGCCACCAGCAGAGATCAGGGGGCGGACAAAAACATTCAGTACTTC
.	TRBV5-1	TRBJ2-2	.	CASSFGQKGELFF	TGCGCCAGCAGCTTCGGACAGAAAGGGGAGCTGTTTTTT
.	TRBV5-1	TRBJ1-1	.	CASGAVRTEAFF	TGCGCCAGCGGAGCAGTACGAACTGAAGCTTTCTTT
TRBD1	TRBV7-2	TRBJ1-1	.	CASSWGQGAMNTEAFF	TGTGCCAGCAGCTGGGGACAGGGGGCTATGAACACTGAAGCTTTCTTT
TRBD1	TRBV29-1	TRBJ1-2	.	CSVAPPGQGPANYGYTF	TGCAGCGTTGCCCCCCCGGGACAGGGGCCGGCTAACTATGGCTACACCTTC
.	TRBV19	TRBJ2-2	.	CASCPGRNTGELFF	TGTGCCAGTTGTCCGGGTCGGAACACCGGGGAGCTGTTTTTT
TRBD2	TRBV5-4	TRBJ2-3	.	CASSAKLAGSTDTQYF	TGTGCCAGCAGCGCGAAACTAGCGGGAAGCACAGATACGCAGTATTTT
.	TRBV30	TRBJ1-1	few	CAWSVGVGSSEAFF	TGTGCCTGGAGCGTGGGAGTCGGATCTTCTGAAGCTTTCTTT
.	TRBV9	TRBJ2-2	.	CASSVRGGSGELFF	TGTGCCAGCAGCGTACGAGGGGGGAGCGGGGAGCTGTTTTTT